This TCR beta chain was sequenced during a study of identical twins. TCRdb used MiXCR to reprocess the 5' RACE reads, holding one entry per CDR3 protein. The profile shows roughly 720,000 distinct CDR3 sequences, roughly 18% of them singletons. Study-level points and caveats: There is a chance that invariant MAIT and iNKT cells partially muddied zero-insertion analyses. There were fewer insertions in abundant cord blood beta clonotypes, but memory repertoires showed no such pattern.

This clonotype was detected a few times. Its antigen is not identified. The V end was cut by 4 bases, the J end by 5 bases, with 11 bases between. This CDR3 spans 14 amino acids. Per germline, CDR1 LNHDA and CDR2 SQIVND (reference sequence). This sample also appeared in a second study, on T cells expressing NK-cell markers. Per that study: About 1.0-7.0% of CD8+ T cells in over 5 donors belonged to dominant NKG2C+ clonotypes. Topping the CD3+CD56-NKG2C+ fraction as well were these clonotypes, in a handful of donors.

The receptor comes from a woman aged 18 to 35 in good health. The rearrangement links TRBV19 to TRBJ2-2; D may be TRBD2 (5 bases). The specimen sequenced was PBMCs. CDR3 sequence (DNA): TGTGCCAGTAGTAGGACTCACAAAACCGGGGAGCTGTTTTTT. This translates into CASSRTHKTGELFF.